This T cell receptor beta chain was sequenced for a study of beta chain features in type 1 diabetes. Germline CDR1 and CDR2: MDHEN and SYDVKM. The V segment lost 7 bases and the J segment 3 bases; nucleotides outside the gene matches: 6. There are 14 residues in the CDR3. Reverse transcribing all isolated RNA meant expressed TCRB transcripts were sequenced. The protocol was immunoSEQ multiplex PCR, while the TCRdb copy is restricted to in-frame clones and leaves out a portion. Counted here are under 800,000 clones, 15% to 19% occurring once; the ten biggest clones make up 0.09% to 0.095%. Study results and caveats: Patients' naive, central memory and Treg TCRB repertoires seemed closer to one another than those of healthy donors.

This clone turned up a few times. What it recognizes is unknown. Sequenced input: naive CD4+ T cells from blood. The clonotype comes from a young man in good health. The rearrangement links TRBV28 to TRBJ2-1; 7 nucleotides match TRBD1. The CDR3 sequence is CASTPTGNYNEQFF. CDR3 nucleotide sequence: TGTGCCAGCACACCGACAGGGAACTACAATGAGCAGTTCTTC.